The entry below describes one T cell receptor beta chain. The entry originates in a study of T cell changes during pregnancy in multiple sclerosis. The CDR3 spans 14 residues. Germline lookup yields CDR1 SQVTM and CDR2 ANQGSEA. Trimming left V 7 bases short and J 4 bases short, with 19 bases between. This table comes from immunoSEQ multiplex PCR, and its TCRdb copy is limited to in-frame clones, with some not included. The sample shows tens of thousands of clones, roughly 92% of them seen only once. The chain links TRBV29-1 to TRBJ1-2; D is perhaps TRBD1 (5 bases). The origin of this receptor is a female donor with multiple sclerosis, enrolled in a pregnancy study. Sequenced material: CD4+ T cells from peripheral blood mononuclear cells, taken in the third trimester of pregnancy. The CDR3 DNA sequence: TGCAGCGCGCAGCCAGCGGGGGGAGGCTATGGCTACACCTTC. Translating gives CSAQPAGGGYGYTF. Full variable domain (missing parts from reference TRBV29-1 and TRBJ1-2): SAVISQKPSRDICQRGTSLTIQCQVDSQVTMMFWYRQQPGQSLTLIATANQGSEATYESGFVIDKFPISRPNLTFSTLTVSNMSPEDSSIYLCSAQPAGGGYGYTFGSGTRLTVV.